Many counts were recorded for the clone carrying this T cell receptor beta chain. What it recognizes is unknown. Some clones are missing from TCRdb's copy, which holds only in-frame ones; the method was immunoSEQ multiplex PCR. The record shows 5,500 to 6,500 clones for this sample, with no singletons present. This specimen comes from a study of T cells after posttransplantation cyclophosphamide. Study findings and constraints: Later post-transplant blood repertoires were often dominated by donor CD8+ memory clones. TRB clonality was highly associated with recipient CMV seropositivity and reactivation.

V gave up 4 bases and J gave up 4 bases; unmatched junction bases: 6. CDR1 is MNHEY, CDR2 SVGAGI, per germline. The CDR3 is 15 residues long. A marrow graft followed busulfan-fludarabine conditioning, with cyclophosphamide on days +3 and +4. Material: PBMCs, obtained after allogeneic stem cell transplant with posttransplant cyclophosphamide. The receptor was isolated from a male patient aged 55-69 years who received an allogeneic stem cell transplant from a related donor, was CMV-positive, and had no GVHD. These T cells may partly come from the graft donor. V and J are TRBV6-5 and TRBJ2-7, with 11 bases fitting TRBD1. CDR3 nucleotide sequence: TGTGCCAGCAGTTCCACAGGGACAGGGGGATACGAGCAGTACTTC. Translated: CASSSTGTGGYEQYF.